This T cell receptor (beta chain) came from a study of T cells in Graves' hyperthyroidism and ophthalmopathy. As for the study in general: Once the initial diagnosis was made, peripheral blood was obtained before any treatment.

TCR beta CDR3 regions were amplified from RNA transcripts. An initial round of RT-PCR targeting the TCR CDR3 relied on the HTBI primer set. One entry per CDR3 protein, called by TCRdb with MiXCR from the multiplex PCR reads. The sample comprises approximately 430,000 distinct CDR3 sequences, 15% to 18% of which are singletons, and around 7.7% rests with the top ten. V was trimmed by 5 bases and J by 5 bases, leaving 18 bases between them. The CDR3 runs 15 residues. CDR1 and CDR2 from the germline V gene are MNHNS and SASEGT. Graves' hyperthyroidism qualified as stable when ophthalmopathy did not progress within 18 months. Hyperthyroidism in the patients, aged 18 to 65, was newly diagnosed and under 2 months in duration. The PBMCs were sourced from fresh peripheral blood (about 10 ml). The table lists this clonotype with many counts.

The receptor's source is a young woman with Graves' hyperthyroidism. The rearrangement uses TRBV6-1 and TRBJ1-2, with TRBD1 as a possible D gene (5 bases). The specimen was blood. This CDR3 reads CASSSRTRGGYGYTF. For the CDR3, the DNA is TGTGCCAGCAGTTCACGGACACGGGGAGGATATGGCTACACCTTC.